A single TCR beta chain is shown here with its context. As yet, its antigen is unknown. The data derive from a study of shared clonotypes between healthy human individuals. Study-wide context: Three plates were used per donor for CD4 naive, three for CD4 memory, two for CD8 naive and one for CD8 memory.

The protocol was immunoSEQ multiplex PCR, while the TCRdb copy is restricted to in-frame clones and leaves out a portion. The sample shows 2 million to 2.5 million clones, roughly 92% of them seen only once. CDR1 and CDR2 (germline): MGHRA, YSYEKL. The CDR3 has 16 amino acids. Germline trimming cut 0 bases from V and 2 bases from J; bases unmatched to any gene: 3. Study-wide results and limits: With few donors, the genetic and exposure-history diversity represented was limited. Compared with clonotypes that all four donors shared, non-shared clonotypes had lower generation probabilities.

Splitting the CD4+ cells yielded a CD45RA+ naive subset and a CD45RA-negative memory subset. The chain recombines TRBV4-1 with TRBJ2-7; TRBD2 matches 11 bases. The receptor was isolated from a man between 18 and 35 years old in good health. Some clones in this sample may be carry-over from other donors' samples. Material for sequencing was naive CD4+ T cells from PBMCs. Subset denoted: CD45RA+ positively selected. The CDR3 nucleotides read TGCGCCAGCAGCCAAGATTTAGCGGGAGGGACCTACGAGCAGTACTTC. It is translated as CASSQDLAGGTYEQYF.